This T cell receptor (beta chain) was observed in a study of vaccination effects on CD4 cells after COVID-19. Culture lasted about 11 days before CD4+ T cell isolation. From germline, CDR1 is MNHEY and CDR2 SVGAGI. CDR3 length: 13 residues. V lost 7 bases and J lost 2, with 12 bases in between. The assay was immunoSEQ multiplex PCR, and TCRdb's table has in-frame clones only and misses some. Of more than 35,000 clones listed, 82% were seen once; the top ten hold about 2.7%. This clone was recorded once. The target antigen is unknown. Here the sequenced sample was CD4+ T cells from PBMCs cultured without peptide, taken before COVID-19 vaccination. The chain uses TRBV6-5 and TRBJ2-7, with D perhaps matching TRBD1 or TRBD2 (5 bases each). This TCR derives from a human donor who received a COVID-19 vaccine. As DNA, the CDR3 is TGTGCCAGCAATCCGGGACGGACCTACGAGCAGTACGTC. This codes for CASNPGRTYEQYV.